The 24 T cell receptor beta chains below all came from one sample that was sequenced in a study of blood T cell repertoires in COVID-19. The repertoire was sequenced with immunoSEQ multiplex PCR; TCRdb's copy has only in-frame clones and lacks some. This sample carries about 120,000 clones, 75% to 90% of them seen once, and the ten largest clones take about 27%. Sequencing was done on a sample of peripheral blood. These receptors originate from a man in his sixties or seventies with active or convalescent COVID-19.

V is TRBV4-2 and J is TRBJ1-2; D call uncertain. Trimming pared 0 bases from V and 0 bases from J, leaving 5 bases between. This CDR3 comprises 14 residues. CDR1 is LGHNA and CDR2 is YNFKEQ in the germline V gene. CDR3 bases: TGTGCCAGCAGCCAAGACGCAGCTAACTATGGCTACACCTTC. It is translated as CASSQDAANYGYTF.

The rearrangement links TRBV12-3 or TRBV12-4 to TRBJ1-5, with D possibly TRBD1 on 5 matching bases. Trimming removed 8 bases from V and 3 bases from J, with 11 bases in between. The CDR3 contains 13 residues. In DNA form, the CDR3 reads TGTGCCAGCCGGGGGGAAGTCAATCAGCCCCAGCATTTT. It codes for CASRGEVNQPQHF.

The gene calls are TRBV3-1 (or the pseudogene TRBV3-2) and TRBJ1-2; TRBD1 might be the D (6 bases). The length of the CDR3 is 15 residues. The germline V gene has CDR1 LGHDT and CDR2 YNNKEL (reference sequence). V was shortened by 1 base and J by 0 bases, with 9 bases between the two germline ends. CDR3 in DNA: TGTGCCAGCAGCCAAGGGTCAGGGGCTAACTATGGCTACACCTTC. Encoded protein: CASSQGSGANYGYTF.

V gene TRBV11-3 combines with J gene TRBJ2-3; no reliable D call. Germline V gene lookup returns CDR1 SGHNT and CDR2 YENEEA. The V end was cut by 5 bases, the J end by 5 bases, with 8 bases between. This CDR3 is 12 amino acids long. The CDR3 DNA reads TGTGCCAGCAGCCGTAGTGGAGATACGCAGTATTTT. Translating gives CASSRSGDTQYF.

The chain has TRBV24-1 and TRBJ1-2; D call uncertain. The CDR3 sequence is 16 residues long. CDR1 KGHDR and CDR2 SFDVKD come from the germline V gene. Between the trimmed V and J ends, which lost 3 bases and 4 bases, there was a span of 17 bases. The chain's CDR3 is CATSDPQDGPGYGYTF. The CDR3 DNA reads TGTGCCACCAGTGATCCCCAGGATGGTCCAGGCTATGGCTACACCTTC.

This chain uses TRBV6-5 with TRBJ2-7; D is unclear. V lost 2 bases and J 3 bases, leaving 8 bases between the germline ends. The germline CDR1 and CDR2 sequences are MNHEY and SVGAGI. The CDR3 extends over 13 amino acids. The chain's CDR3 is CASSYGPNYEQYF. The CDR3 DNA sequence: TGTGCCAGCAGTTACGGCCCAAACTACGAGCAGTACTTC.

J is TRBJ2-1 and V is TRBV28, with a weak D call TRBD2 (6 bases). The CDR3 contains 14 residues. The ends were cut back, 4 bases at V and 3 bases at J, with 10 bases in the middle. Looked up from germline, CDR1 is MDHEN and CDR2 is SYDVKM. In DNA form, the CDR3 reads TGTGCCAGCAGTTCAGGGACTTACTACAATGAGCAGTTCTTC. Encoded protein: CASSSGTYYNEQFF.

The chain uses TRBV27 and TRBJ1-6; 8 positions agree with TRBD1. V lost 4 bases, J lost 7 bases, and 9 bases stayed unmatched. The V gene's germline CDR1 is MNHEY and CDR2 SMNVEV (reference sequence). The CDR3 extends over 16 amino acids. This CDR3 reads CASSYYQGAGNSPLHF. The CDR3 DNA reads TGTGCCAGCAGTTATTACCAGGGGGCTGGAAATTCACCCCTCCACTTT.

The chain combines TRBV29-1 with TRBJ2-7; TRBD2 agrees at 13 bases. CDR1 is SQVTM and CDR2 is ANQGSEA in the germline V gene. V gave up 6 bases and J gave up 5 bases; unmatched junction bases: 4. The CDR3 has 13 amino acids. CDR3 protein: CSVRTSGSHEQYF. CDR3 coding DNA: TGCAGCGTCCGGACTAGCGGGAGCCACGAGCAGTACTTC.

J is TRBJ2-3 and V is TRBV5-6; 9 bases map to TRBD2. Germline-derived CDR1 and CDR2 are SGHDT and YYEEEE. J lost 4 bases, V lost 1 base, and 7 bases had no gene match. This CDR3 is 16 amino acids long. In nucleotides, the CDR3 is TGTGCCAGCAGCTTGAGGGTTAGCGGGAGTTCAGATACGCAGTATTTT. This sequence encodes CASSLRVSGSSDTQYF.

The chain links TRBV7-2 to TRBJ2-1; a possible D gene is TRBD2 (6 bases). V lost 4 bases to trimming and J lost 4 bases, with 11 bases between them. Germline loops: CDR1 SGHTA, CDR2 FQGNSA. This CDR3 has 14 amino acids. The CDR3 DNA is TGTGCCAGCAGCTCCCGGGACTCGTACAATGAGCAGTTCTTC. It translates to CASSSRDSYNEQFF.

The rearrangement uses TRBV11-3 and TRBJ2-7; weak D call: TRBD2 (6 bases). There are 14 residues in the CDR3. Germline loops: CDR1 SGHNT, CDR2 YENEEA. V lost 5 bases and J lost 1, with 12 bases in between. The CDR3 sequence: CASSPGLHSYEQYF. The CDR3, as DNA: TGTGCCAGCAGCCCAGGACTACATTCCTACGAGCAGTACTTC.

This chain joins TRBV6-5 and TRBJ1-1; 8 nucleotides match TRBD1. Per germline, CDR1 MNHEY and CDR2 SVGAGI. V shed 6 bases and J 5 bases; nucleotides not matched to a gene: 11. The CDR3 spans 15 residues. The CDR3 DNA follows: TGTGCCAGCAGGTCCCAGGGGGCGCAAGGGACTGAAGCTTTCTTT. Translation: CASRSQGAQGTEAFF.

This clone was seen just once. The J gene is TRBJ2-2, the V gene TRBV19; weak D call: TRBD2 (6 bases). This CDR3 has 14 residues. With 7 bases removed from V and 7 bases from J, the gap between germline ends came to 16 bases. Looked up from germline, CDR1 is LNHDA and CDR2 is SQIVND (reference sequence). The chain's CDR3 is CASTKGRGLGELFF. In nucleotides, the CDR3 is TGTGCCAGTACAAAAGGGCGGGGTCTCGGGGAGCTGTTTTTT.

This chain links TRBV10-3 with TRBJ1-5; D possibly corresponds to TRBD1 (6 bases). Germline lookup yields CDR1 ENHRY and CDR2 SYGVKD. V lost 5 bases, J lost 4 bases, and 6 bases lay in between. The CDR3 has 12 amino acids. The CDR3 DNA sequence: TGTGCCATCAGTCAGGGGAATCAGCCCCAGCATTTT. This translates into CAISQGNQPQHF.

The chain uses TRBV3-1 (or the pseudogene TRBV3-2) and TRBJ2-1; no definite D call. This CDR3 has 12 amino acids. The germline V and J ends were trimmed by 8 bases and 7 bases, with 12 bases remaining between them. Germline CDR1 is LGHDT and CDR2 is YNNKEL (reference sequence). The CDR3 nucleotides are TGTGCCAGCCGAGATATCCGGAATGAGCAGTTCTTC. Its protein product is CASRDIRNEQFF.

The rearrangement uses TRBV6-5 and TRBJ1-2; D possibly corresponds to TRBD1 (5 bases). The germline gives CDR1 MNHEY, CDR2 SVGAGI. V was clipped by 6 bases and J by 8 bases, with 16 bases between them. This CDR3 region has 13 residues. The CDR3 here is CASRLAGQRGYTF. The CDR3 bases are TGTGCCAGCAGACTTGCAGGACAACGCGGCTACACCTTC.

The sample holds one count of this clone. V and J are TRBV28 and TRBJ2-6; D is undetermined. The V end lost 3 bases, the J end lost 3 bases, and 15 bases lay between the germline ends. Germline CDR1 MDHEN, CDR2 SYDVKM. The CDR3 runs to 17 residues. The DNA of the CDR3 is TGTGCCAGCAGTTTCCCTGCTGGAGCTTATGGGGCCAACGTCCTGACTTTC. This gives the protein CASSFPAGAYGANVLTF.

V usage is TRBV10-3 and J usage is TRBJ1-2, with TRBD1 matching 10 bases. In germline, CDR1 is ENHRY, CDR2 SYGVKD. CDR3 length: 13 residues. The J segment lost 10 bases and the V segment lost 10 bases, leaving 12 bases of the junction unmatched. The CDR3 sequence: CATTGTGEFNYTF. In DNA form, the CDR3 reads TGTGCCACAACCGGGACAGGGGAGTTCAACTACACCTTC.

This chain links TRBV5-4 with TRBJ1-6; D remains unclear. CDR3 length: 15 amino acids. Trimming took off 0 bases at V and 7 bases at J, with 11 bases between the two ends. Germline CDR1 is SGHNT and CDR2 is YYREEE (reference sequence). The CDR3 nucleotides are TGTGCCAGCAGCTTGGGGTTCGGGGTGAATTCACCCCTCCACTTT. Its translation is CASSLGFGVNSPLHF.

The chain links TRBV7-2 to TRBJ1-1; 12 bases are shared with TRBD1. Germline assignment: CDR1 SGHTA and CDR2 FQGNSA. This CDR3 has 16 residues. V shed 1 base, J shed 8 bases, and the junction held 8 bases outside the gene matches. CDR3 sequence: CASSLEVGQGAREAFF. CDR3 nucleotide sequence: TGTGCCAGCAGCTTAGAAGTGGGACAGGGGGCGAGGGAAGCTTTCTTT. Based on the CDR3 plus reference TRBV7-2 and TRBJ1-1, the full variable domain is GAGVSQSPSNKVTEKGKDVELRCDPISGHTALYWYRQSLGQGLEFLIYFQGNSAPDKSGLPSDRFSAERTGGSVSTLTIQRTQQEDSAVYLCASSLEVGQGAREAFFGQGTRLTVV.

The V call is TRBV6-5, the J call TRBJ1-2; 8 bases match TRBD1. CDR1 MNHEY and CDR2 SVGAGI come from the germline V gene. CDR3 size: 13 residues. Trimming cost V 5 bases and J 6 bases; bases outside gene matches: 5. CDR3 DNA sequence: TGTGCCAGCAGTCCACGGACAGGGAATGGCTACACCTTC. Its translation is CASSPRTGNGYTF.

The chain employs TRBV21-1 and TRBJ2-5; TRBD2 reflects the table's D call only, with no check against the DNA. TRBV21-1 is an annotated pseudogene. This CDR3 has 14 residues. The CDR3 reads CASSKCGSQETQYF. DNA of the CDR3: TGTGCCAGCAGCAAATGCGGCAGCCAAGAGACCCAGTACTTC.

This clone was recorded only once. The rearrangement uses TRBV7-2 and TRBJ2-3; D unresolved. The CDR3 runs 14 residues. V lost 6 bases to trimming and J lost 6 bases, with 16 bases between them. Germline V gene sequence: CDR1 SGHTA, CDR2 FQGNSA. The CDR3 reads CASSNNQAPDTQYF. CDR3 sequence (DNA): TGTGCCAGCAGTAACAACCAGGCGCCGGATACGCAGTATTTT.